This TCR beta chain was retrieved from a study of T cell repertoires in cytomegalovirus infection. This clonotype was seen more than once but under ten times. Antigen specificity is unknown. TCRdb reprocessed the reads with MiXCR, giving one entry per CDR3 protein. The data show tens of thousands of distinct CDR3 sequences, with 24% seen just once and approximately 48% held by the top ten. The CDR3 runs 16 residues. In germline, CDR1 is LNHNV, CDR2 YYDKDF (reference sequence). With 5 bases clipped from V and 2 bases from J, the junction kept 8 bases outside the gene matches. The receptor's source is a human donor in good health (CMV status not recorded). Some clones in this sample may be carry-over from other donors' samples. The V gene is TRBV15, the J gene TRBJ2-1; 8 nucleotides match TRBD2. The sequencing here drew on CD8+ T cells from cultured PBMCs, taken from culture after CMV antigen stimulation. CDR3 protein: CATSGLPGGAYNEQFF. The CDR3 DNA is TGTGCCACCAGCGGTTTACCCGGGGGGGCCTACAATGAGCAGTTCTTC.